Listed here is a single T cell receptor beta chain. The antigen is not known. The V gene's germline CDR1 is SEHNR and CDR2 FQNEAQ (reference sequence). Losses at the gene ends were 5 bases for V and 5 bases for J; bases not matched to a gene: 7. The CDR3 has 15 residues. The data are from a study of post-analysis software for immune sequencing data. Whole-study results and caveats: When the samples were clustered directly with F measure, those that had been prepared in the same batch showed strong co-clustering. TRBV5-6, TRBV5-1 and TRBV20-1 were among several TRBV segments more frequent in patients than controls.

Presence of unique molecular identifiers characterized the TCR beta cDNA libraries. TCRdb independently ran MiXCR on the PCR reads; one entry per CDR3 protein. The sample shows about 190,000 distinct CDR3 sequences, around 29% of them seen only once. The gene calls are TRBV7-9 and TRBJ2-1; 9 nucleotides match TRBD2. The receptor comes from a girl aged 2 to 17 with multiple sclerosis. Material for sequencing was blood. The CDR3 protein is CASSPRLAENNEQFF. Written as DNA, the CDR3 is TGTGCCAGCAGCCCAAGACTAGCGGAAAACAATGAGCAGTTCTTC.